What follows is one T cell receptor (beta chain) and its context. TCRdb keeps only in-frame clones here, not all; method: immunoSEQ multiplex PCR. The sample consists of 700,000 or so clones, around 85% of them appearing once. This record comes from a study of shared T cell receptors in the human thymus. Trimming took off 2 bases at V and 4 bases at J, with 12 bases between the two ends. This CDR3 has 16 amino acids. Germline CDR1 WSHSY, CDR2 SAAADI. These data were likewise used in another study, on human thymus T cells.

The chain combines TRBV10-2 with TRBJ1-6; D is unresolved. The sample consisted of thymocytes. The receptor was isolated from a girl less than two years old with a congenital heart defect. The CDR3 nucleotides read TGCGCCAGCAGTGAGCCCCCCCTCCCTTATAATTCACCCCTCCACTTT. Translated: CASSEPPLPYNSPLHF.